The TCR beta chain described here comes from a study of cytomegalovirus exposure and HLA in healthy donors. Overall study results and limits: Compared with the approximately 700-donor mean, an Asian-associated ancestry cluster reportedly had fewer N-insertions, according to a later analysis.

Researchers ran the PCR with 60 Vbeta and 13 Jbeta primers. Data came from immunoSEQ multiplex PCR; TCRdb stores just in-frame clones and leaves some out. The table has about 120,000 clones, roughly 85% seen once. Note on this clone: Its antigen is not known.

V lost 3 bases and J 6 bases, leaving 12 bases between the germline ends. Germline values: CDR1 SGHDN, CDR2 FVKESK. The CDR3 loop spans 14 amino acids. The rearrangement joins TRBV14 to TRBJ2-4; TRBD2 might be the D (6 bases). The material sequenced was PBMCs. This TCR came from a man aged 25 to 40 in good health and CMV-seropositive. Here the CDR3 DNA reads TGTGCCAGCAGCCAGCGGGACGAGAGAAACATTCAGTACTTC. This encodes CASSQRDERNIQYF.